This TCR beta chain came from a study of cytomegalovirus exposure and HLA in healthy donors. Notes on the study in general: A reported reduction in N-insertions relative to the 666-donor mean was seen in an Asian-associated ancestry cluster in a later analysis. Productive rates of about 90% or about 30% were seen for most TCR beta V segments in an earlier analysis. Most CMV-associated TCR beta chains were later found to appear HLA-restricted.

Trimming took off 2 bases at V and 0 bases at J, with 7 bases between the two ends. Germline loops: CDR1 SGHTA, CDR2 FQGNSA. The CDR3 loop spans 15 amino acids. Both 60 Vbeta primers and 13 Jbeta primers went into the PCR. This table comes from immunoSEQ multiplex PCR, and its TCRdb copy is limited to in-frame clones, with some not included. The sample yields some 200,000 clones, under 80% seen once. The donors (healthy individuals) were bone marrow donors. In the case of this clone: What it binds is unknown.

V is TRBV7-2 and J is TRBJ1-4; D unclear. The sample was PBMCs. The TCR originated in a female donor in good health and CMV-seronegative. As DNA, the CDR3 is TGTGCCAGCAGCTTACGAGGGTCAACTAATGAAAAACTGTTTTTT. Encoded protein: CASSLRGSTNEKLFF.